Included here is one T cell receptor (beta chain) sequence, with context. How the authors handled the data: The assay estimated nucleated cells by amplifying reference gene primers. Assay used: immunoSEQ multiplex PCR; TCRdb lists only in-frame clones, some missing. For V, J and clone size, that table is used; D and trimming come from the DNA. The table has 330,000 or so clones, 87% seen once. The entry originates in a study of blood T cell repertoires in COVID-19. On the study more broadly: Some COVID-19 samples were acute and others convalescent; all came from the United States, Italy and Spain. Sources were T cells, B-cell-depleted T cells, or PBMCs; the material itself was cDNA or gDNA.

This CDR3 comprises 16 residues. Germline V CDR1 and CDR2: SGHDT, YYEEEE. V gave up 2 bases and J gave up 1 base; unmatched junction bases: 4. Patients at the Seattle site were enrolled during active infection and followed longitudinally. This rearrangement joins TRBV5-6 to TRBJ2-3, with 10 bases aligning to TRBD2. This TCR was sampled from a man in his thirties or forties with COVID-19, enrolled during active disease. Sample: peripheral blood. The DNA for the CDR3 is TGTGCCAGCAGCTTAAGCGGGACTAGCGGCACAGATACGCAGTATTTT. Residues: CASSLSGTSGTDTQYF.